This T cell receptor (beta chain) is from a study of blood T cells in healthy people across ages. On this clonotype: Antigen unknown.

Study-wide results and caveats: Age brought a roughly linear fall in TCR beta diversity measured per million T cells. Higher diversity and more naive CD4+ cells were features of long-lived donors, compared to aged donors.

Then a second PCR, running about 6 to 11 cycles, was carried out with a sample-barcoded 5' primer and a J-beta primer mix. TCRdb analysed the 5' RACE reads with MiXCR anew, one entry per CDR3 protein. The table lists about 600,000 distinct CDR3 sequences, 40% to 50% of them singletons. The sequencing input was blood. The receptor's source is an elderly man in good health.

CDR3 in DNA: TGCAGTGCTGCCCGCGCAACTAATGAAAAACTGTTTTTT. Translation: CSAARATNEKLFF. The chain combines TRBV20-1 with TRBJ1-4; D remains unclear. The CDR3 totals 13 residues. V gave up 5 bases and J gave up 0 bases, with 7 bases separating them. Germline V gene data show CDR1 as DFQATT and CDR2 as SNEGSKA (reference sequence).